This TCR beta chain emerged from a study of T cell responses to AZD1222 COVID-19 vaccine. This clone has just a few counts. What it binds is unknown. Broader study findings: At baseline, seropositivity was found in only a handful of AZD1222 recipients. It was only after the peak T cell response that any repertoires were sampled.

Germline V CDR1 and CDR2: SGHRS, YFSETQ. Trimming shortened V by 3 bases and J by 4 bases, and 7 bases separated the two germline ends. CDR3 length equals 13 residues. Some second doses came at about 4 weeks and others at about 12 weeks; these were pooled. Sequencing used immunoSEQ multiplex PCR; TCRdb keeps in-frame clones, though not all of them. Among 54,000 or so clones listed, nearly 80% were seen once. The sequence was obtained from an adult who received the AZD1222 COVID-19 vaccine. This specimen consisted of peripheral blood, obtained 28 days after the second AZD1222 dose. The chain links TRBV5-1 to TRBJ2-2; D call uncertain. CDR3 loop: CASSSHITGELFF. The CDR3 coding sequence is TGCGCCAGCAGCTCACATATCACCGGGGAGCTGTTTTTT.